The text below deals with one T cell receptor (beta chain). Its target is not known. In germline, CDR1 is SGHNT, CDR2 YENEEA. The CDR3 totals 15 residues. Losses at the gene ends were 5 bases for V and 6 bases for J; bases not matched to a gene: 8. This specimen belongs to a study of PD-1 blockade in classical Hodgkin lymphoma. The study, taken as a whole, reports: Whoever responded completely had baseline diversity much like that seen in newly diagnosed patients. With CD4+ cells, TCR diversity rose significantly by C4D1, but not with CD8+ cells.

The repertoire was sequenced with immunoSEQ multiplex PCR; TCRdb's copy has only in-frame clones and lacks some. The data contain 32,000 or so clones, about 85% of them seen just once; the ten biggest clones take up roughly 0.44%. Time point noted: cycle 4 day 1 (C4D1), after less than 7 weeks of nivolumab. Relapse was seen in all patients after autologous stem cell transplantation, and brentuximab vedotin exposure was variable. From thawed PBMCs, CD4+ T cells were purified using magnetic negative selection. The study recorded best responses of complete response, partial response or progressive disease.

The receptor comes from a human donor with classical Hodgkin lymphoma. The rearrangement links TRBV11-3 to TRBJ2-1; 9 bases agree with TRBD2. The source was CD4+ T cells from blood, collected before the fourth cycle of nivolumab. The CDR3 region has the DNA TGTGCCAGCAGCCTCGGGACTAGCCCAGGCAATGAGCAGTTCTTC. It yields the protein CASSLGTSPGNEQFF.